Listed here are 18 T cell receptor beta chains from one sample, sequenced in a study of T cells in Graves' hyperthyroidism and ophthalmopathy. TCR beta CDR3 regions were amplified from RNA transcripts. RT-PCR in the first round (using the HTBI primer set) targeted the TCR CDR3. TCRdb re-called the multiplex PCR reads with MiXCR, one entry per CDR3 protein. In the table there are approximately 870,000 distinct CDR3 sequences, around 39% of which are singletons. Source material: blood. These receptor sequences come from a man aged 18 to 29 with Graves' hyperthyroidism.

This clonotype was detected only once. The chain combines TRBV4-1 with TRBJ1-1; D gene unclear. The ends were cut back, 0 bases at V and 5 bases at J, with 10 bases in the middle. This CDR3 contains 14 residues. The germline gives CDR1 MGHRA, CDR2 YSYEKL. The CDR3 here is CASSQEKGRTEAFF. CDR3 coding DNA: TGCGCCAGCAGCCAAGAGAAAGGGAGGACTGAAGCTTTCTTT.

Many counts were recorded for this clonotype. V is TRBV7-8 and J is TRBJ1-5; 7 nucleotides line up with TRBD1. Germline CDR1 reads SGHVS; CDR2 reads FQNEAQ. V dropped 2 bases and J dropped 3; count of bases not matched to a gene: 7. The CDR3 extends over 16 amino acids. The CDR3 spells CASSLSSGGFNQPQHF. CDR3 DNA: TGTGCCAGCAGCTTATCGTCAGGGGGTTTCAATCAGCCCCAGCATTTT.

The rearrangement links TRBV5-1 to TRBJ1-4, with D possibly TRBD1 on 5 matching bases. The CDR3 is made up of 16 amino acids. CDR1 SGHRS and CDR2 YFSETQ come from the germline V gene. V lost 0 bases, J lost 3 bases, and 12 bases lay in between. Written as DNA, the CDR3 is TGCGCCAGCAGCTTGGGGGACGGTAGCTCTAATGAAAAACTGTTTTTT. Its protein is CASSLGDGSSNEKLFF.

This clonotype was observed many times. CDR3 protein: CASSLQGNGNTIYF. The CDR3 nucleotides read TGTGCCAGCAGCTTACAGGGGAATGGAAACACCATATATTTT. V and J are TRBV7-2 and TRBJ1-3, with D maybe TRBD1 (6 bases). Trimming left V 2 bases short and J 3 bases short, with 8 bases between. CDR3 length: 14 amino acids. Germline V gene sequence: CDR1 SGHTA, CDR2 FQGNSA.

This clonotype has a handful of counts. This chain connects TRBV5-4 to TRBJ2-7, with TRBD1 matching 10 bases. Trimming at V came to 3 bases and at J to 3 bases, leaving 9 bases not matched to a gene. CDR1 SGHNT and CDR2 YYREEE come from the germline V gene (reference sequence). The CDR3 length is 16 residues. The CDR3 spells CASSSLRDRGDYEQYF. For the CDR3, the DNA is TGTGCCAGCAGCTCGCTCCGGGACAGGGGTGACTACGAGCAGTACTTC.

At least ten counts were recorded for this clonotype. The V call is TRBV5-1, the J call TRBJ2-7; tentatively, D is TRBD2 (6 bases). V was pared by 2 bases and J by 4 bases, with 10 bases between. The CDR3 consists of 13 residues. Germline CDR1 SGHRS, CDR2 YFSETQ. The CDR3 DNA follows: TGCGCCAGCAGCTTCGGTAGCGGTTACGAGCAGTACTTC. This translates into CASSFGSGYEQYF.

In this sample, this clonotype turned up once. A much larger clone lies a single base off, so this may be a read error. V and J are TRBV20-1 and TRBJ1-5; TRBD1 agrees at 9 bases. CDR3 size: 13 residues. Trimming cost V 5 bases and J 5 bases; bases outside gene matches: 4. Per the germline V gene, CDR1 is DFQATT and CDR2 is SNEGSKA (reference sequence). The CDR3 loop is CSASTGGHQPQHF. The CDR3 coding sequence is TGCAGTGCTTCGACAGGGGGGCATCAGCCCCAGCATTTT.

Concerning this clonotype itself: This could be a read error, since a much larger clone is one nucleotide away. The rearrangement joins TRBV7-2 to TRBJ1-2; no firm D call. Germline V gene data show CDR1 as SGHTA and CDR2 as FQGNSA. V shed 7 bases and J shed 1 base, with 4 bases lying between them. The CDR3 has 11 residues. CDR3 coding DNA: TGTGCCAGCACCGTTAACTATGGCTACACCTTC. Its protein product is CASTVNYGYTF.

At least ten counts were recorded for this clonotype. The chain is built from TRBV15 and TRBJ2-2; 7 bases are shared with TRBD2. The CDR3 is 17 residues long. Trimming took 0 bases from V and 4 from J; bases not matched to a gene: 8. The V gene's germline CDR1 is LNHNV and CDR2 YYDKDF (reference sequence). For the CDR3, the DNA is TGTGCCACCAGCAGAGATCGAAGGGGAGGGAGCACCGGGGAGCTGTTTTTT. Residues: CATSRDRRGGSTGELFF.

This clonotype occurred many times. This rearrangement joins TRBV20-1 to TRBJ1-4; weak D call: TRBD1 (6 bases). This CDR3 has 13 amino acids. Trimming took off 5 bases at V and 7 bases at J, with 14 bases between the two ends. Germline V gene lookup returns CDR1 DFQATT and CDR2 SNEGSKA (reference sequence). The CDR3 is CSAETGGSEKLFF. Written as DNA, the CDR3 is TGCAGTGCTGAGACAGGCGGTAGTGAAAAACTGTTTTTT.

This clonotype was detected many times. The DNA of the CDR3 is TGTGCCAGCAGCCCCCGCACGGGGACAGGCCATGGGGCTTTCTTT. Its protein product is CASSPRTGTGHGAFF. The chain carries TRBV7-8 and TRBJ1-1, with 8 bases fitting TRBD1. CDR3 length: 15 amino acids. Germline lookup yields CDR1 SGHVS and CDR2 FQNEAQ. Unmatched junction bases numbered 16, after V lost 5 bases and J lost 11 bases. The variable domain in full, with the rest retrieved from reference TRBV7-8 and TRBJ1-1, is GAGVSQSPRYKVAKRGQDVALRCDPISGHVSLFWYQQALGQGPEFLTYFQNEAQLDKSGLPSDRFFAERPEGSVSTLKIQRTQQEDSAVYLCASSPRTGTGHGAFFGQGTRLTVV.

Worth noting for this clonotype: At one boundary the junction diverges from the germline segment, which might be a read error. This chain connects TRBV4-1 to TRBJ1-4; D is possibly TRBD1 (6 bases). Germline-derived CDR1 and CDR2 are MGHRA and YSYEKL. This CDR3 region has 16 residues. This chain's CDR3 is CASSHLNSAGDEILFF. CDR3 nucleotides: TGCGCCAGCAGCCATCTTAACAGCGCAGGGGATGAAATACTGTTTTTT.

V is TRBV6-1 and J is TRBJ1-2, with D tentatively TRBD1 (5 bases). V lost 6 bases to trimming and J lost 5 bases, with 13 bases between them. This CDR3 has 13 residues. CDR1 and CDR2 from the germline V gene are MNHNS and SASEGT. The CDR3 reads CASRPGRRYGYTF. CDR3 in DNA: TGTGCCAGCAGGCCGGGACGGCGGTATGGCTACACCTTC.

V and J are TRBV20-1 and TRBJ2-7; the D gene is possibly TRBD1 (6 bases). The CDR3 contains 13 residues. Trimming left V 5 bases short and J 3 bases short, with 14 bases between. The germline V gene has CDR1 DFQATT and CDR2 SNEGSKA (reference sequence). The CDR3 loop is CSAFDRNFYEQYF. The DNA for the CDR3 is TGCAGTGCTTTCGACAGGAACTTCTACGAGCAGTACTTC.

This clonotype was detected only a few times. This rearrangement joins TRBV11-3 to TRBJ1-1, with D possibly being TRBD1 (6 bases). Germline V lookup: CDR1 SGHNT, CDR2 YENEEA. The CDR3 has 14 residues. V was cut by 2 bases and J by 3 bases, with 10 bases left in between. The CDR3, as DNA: TGTGCCAGCAGCTTACCAGGGGTGGACACTGAAGCTTTCTTT. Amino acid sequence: CASSLPGVDTEAFF.

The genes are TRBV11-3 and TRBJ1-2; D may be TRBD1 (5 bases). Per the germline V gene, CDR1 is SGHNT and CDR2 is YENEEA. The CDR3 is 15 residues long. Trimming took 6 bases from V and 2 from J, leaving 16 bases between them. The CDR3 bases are TGTGCCAGCAGTGCGGGACGACAGACGAACTATGGCTACACCTTC. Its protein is CASSAGRQTNYGYTF.

The DNA of the CDR3 is TGTGCCACCAGCAGCCACGACGACAGGGGGCGAGAGACCCAGTACTTC. Translating gives CATSSHDDRGRETQYF. This chain connects TRBV15 to TRBJ2-5; 10 bases agree with TRBD1. Germline lookup yields CDR1 LNHNV and CDR2 YYDKDF (reference sequence). There are 16 residues in the CDR3. The ends lost 3 bases at V and 4 bases at J; junction bases unmatched: 8.

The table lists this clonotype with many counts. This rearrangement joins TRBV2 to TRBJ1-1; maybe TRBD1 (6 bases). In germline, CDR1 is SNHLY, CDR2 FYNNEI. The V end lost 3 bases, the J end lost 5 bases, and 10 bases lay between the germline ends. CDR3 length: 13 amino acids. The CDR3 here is CASSDRGWTEAFF. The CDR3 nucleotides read TGTGCCAGCAGTGATAGGGGGTGGACTGAAGCTTTCTTT.